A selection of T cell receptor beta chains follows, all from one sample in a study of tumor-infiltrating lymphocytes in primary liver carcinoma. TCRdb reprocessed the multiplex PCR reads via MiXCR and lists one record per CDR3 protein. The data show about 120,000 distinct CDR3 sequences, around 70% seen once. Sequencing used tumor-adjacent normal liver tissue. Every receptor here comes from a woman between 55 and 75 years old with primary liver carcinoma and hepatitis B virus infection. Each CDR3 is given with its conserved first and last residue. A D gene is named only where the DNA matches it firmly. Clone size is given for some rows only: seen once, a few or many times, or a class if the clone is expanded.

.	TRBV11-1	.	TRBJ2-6	TGTGCCAGCAACTTGCCTTCCGGGGCCAACGTCCTAACTTTC	CASNLPSGANVLTF
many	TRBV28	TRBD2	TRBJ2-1	TGTGCCAGCAGCACCCCCGGGACTAGCGGGAGTGCATTCTTC	CASSTPGTSGSAFF
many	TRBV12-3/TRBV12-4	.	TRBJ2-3	TGTGCCAGCAGTGACATGGCGGGATTTTTCACAGATACGCAGTATTTT	CASSDMAGFFTDTQYF
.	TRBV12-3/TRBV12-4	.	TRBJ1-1	TGTGCCAGCAGGAAACTCAGTGAAGCTTTCTTC	CASRKLSEAFF
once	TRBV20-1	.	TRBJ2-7	TGCAATGCTTTTTCTTCCCGGGACGGATCCTACGAGCAGTACTTC	CNAFSSRDGSYEQYF
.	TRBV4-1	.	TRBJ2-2	TGTGCCAGCAGCCATTCGGTCTCGGACACCCGGGAGCTGTTTTTT	CASSHSVSDTRELFF
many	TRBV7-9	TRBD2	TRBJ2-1	TGTGCCGGAGGGACTAGCGGGGGAAACAATGAGCAGTTCTTC	CAGGTSGGNNEQFF
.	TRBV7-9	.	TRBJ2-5	TGTGCCAGCAGCCAAAGACAGCGAGAGACCCAGTACTTC	CASSQRQRETQYF
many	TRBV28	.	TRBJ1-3	TGTGCCAGCACCCGGGGGGGCAGGGGCGGAAACACCATATATTTT	CASTRGGRGGNTIYF
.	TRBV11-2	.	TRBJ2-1	TGTGCCAGCAGCCCCTTCCCCCCCCCGACCGGGGATGAGCAGTTCTTC	CASSPFPPPTGDEQFF
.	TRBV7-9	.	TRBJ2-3	TGTGCCAGCAGCTTTAGGAGCGGTCAATGCCCAGATACGCAGTATTTT	CASSFRSGQCPDTQYF
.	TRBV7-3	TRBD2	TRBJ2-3	TGTGCCAGCTCCGATACTAGCGGGAGGGCGGGTACGCAGTATTTT	CASSDTSGRAGTQYF
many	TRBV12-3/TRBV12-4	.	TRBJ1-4	TGTGCCAGCAGTTGGGGGGAAAAACTGTTTTTT	CASSWGEKLFF
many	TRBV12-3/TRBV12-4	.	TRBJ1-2	TGTGCCAGCACCCCAAGCGGGGGTGGAGGCTTGTTTGGCTACACCTTC	CASTPSGGGGLFGYTF
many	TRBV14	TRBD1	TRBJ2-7	TGTGCCAGCAGCCCGAGACAGGGTATTTCGAGAAGCGAGCAGTACTTC	CASSPRQGISRSEQYF
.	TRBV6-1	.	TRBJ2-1	TGTGCCAGCAGTGAAGGCAGGAGTTCCCGCGACCAGTTCTTC	CASSEGRSSRDQFF